Below, 4 T cell receptor beta chains from the same sample are listed, as sequenced in a study of metastatic and nonmetastatic thyroid tumors (dated by TCRdb to the early 2020s). No treatment had been received by any patient before thyroid surgery. Library prep was done by PCR. The sequencing machine was an Illumina HiSeq 4000. Using fastp at Q25 and MiXCR, TCRdb reprocessed the public reads and kept productive beta chains. The sample records around 44,000 clones, 28% of which are singletons. About a tenth of the sample is in the top ten clones. Sequenced input: blood. All receptors derive from a male donor with papillary thyroid cancer or a benign thyroid nodule (not recorded which). Some clones in this sample may be carry-over from other donors' samples.

This clone was picked up many times. V and J are TRBV25-1 and TRBJ2-1; the match to TRBD2 covers 11 bases. Looked up from germline, CDR1 is MGHDK and CDR2 is SYGVNS. Germline trimming cut 6 bases from V and 0 bases from J; bases unmatched to any gene: 10. This CDR3 region has 18 residues. This CDR3 reads CASRSGLAALSSYNEQFF. As DNA, the CDR3 is TGTGCCAGCAGATCGGGACTAGCGGCTTTGAGCTCCTACAATGAGCAGTTCTTC.

The chain uses TRBV4-2 and TRBJ2-5; perhaps TRBD2 as D (6 bases). Trimming left V 2 bases short and J 0 bases short, with 10 bases between. The CDR3 extends over 15 amino acids. Germline V gene sequence: CDR1 LGHNA, CDR2 YNFKEQ. CDR3 bases: TGTGCCAGCAGCCAAACCGGGAGCGACCAAGAGACCCAGTACTTC. Translating it yields CASSQTGSDQETQYF.

This clone was picked up many times. J is TRBJ2-2 and V is TRBV20-1; no reliable D call. Trimming took 0 bases from V and 4 from J, leaving 12 bases between them. This CDR3 spans 15 amino acids. Germline lookup yields CDR1 DFQATT and CDR2 SNEGSKA (reference sequence). The CDR3 nucleotides read TGCAGTGCTAGAGATACAGCGTTTGTCACCGGGGAGCTGTTTTTT. It yields the protein CSARDTAFVTGELFF.

This clone was seen a few times. One end of the junction varies from germline; a read error may be responsible. The chain uses TRBV15 and TRBJ2-5; D uncertain. CDR1 and CDR2 (germline): LNHNV, YYDKDF (reference sequence). CDR3 length equals 15 residues. The DNA of the CDR3 is TGTGCCACCAGAAGAGATCGGACGGTACAAGAGACCCAGTACTTC. It codes for CATRRDRTVQETQYF.